These T cell receptor beta chains were read from a single sample in a study of shared clonotypes between healthy human individuals. TCRdb keeps only in-frame clones here, not all; method: immunoSEQ multiplex PCR. The sample has fewer than 600,000 clones, around 75% seen once. The sample consisted of PBMCs. These TCRs come from a woman between 40 and 50 years old in good health. Some clones in this sample may be carry-over from other donors' samples. Each CDR3 is given with its conserved first and last residue. The D gene is left open where the match is weak. Size values are once, few and many counts, or a class for expanded clones, and some rows have none.

>TRBJ1-5|NA|NA|TRBV18
CASSPPGGNQPQHF
TGTGCCAGCTCACCGCCAGGGGGCAATCAGCCCCAGCATTTT
>TRBJ1-4|few|NA|TRBV5-6
CASSFKATNEKLFF
TGTGCCAGCAGCTTTAAAGCAACTAATGAAAAACTGTTTTTT
>TRBJ2-3|NA|TRBD2|TRBV10-3
CAIARTSGASTDTQYF
TGTGCCATCGCGAGAACTAGCGGGGCGAGCACAGATACGCAGTATTTT
>TRBJ2-7|NA|NA|TRBV7-8
CASSLSGSSYEQYF
TGTGCCAGCAGCTTAAGCGGAAGCTCCTACGAGCAGTACTTC
>TRBJ1-1|NA|NA|TRBV4-2
CASSQGYEAFF
TGTGCCAGCAGCCAGGGCTATGAAGCTTTCTTT
>TRBJ1-2|once|TRBD1|TRBV5-4
CASSPDRGLTNGYTF
TGTGCCAGCAGCCCGGACAGGGGGCTTACGAATGGCTACACCTTC
>TRBJ2-7|NA|TRBD2|TRBV5-6
CASSAWQLREPEDEQYF
TGTGCCAGCAGCGCCTGGCAATTGCGGGAGCCGGAGGACGAGCAGTACTTC
>TRBJ2-5|once|NA|TRBV6-1
CASSEGNRGGETQYF
TGTGCCAGCAGTGAAGGGAACAGGGGAGGAGAGACCCAGTACTTC
>TRBJ1-1|NA|NA|TRBV18
CASSPEGPMNTEAFF
TGTGCCAGCTCACCAGAAGGCCCCATGAACACTGAAGCTTTCTTT
>TRBJ1-5|once|NA|TRBV7-8
CASSLVADQPQHF
TGTGCCAGCAGCTTAGTGGCTGATCAGCCCCAGCATTTT
>TRBJ1-1|NA|NA|TRBV18
CASSLGWGINTEAFF
TGTGCCAGCTCACTAGGGTGGGGGATTAACACTGAAGCTTTCTTT
>TRBJ2-3|NA|NA|TRBV29-1
CSVEDSFSTDTQYF
TGCAGCGTTGAAGACAGCTTTAGCACAGATACGCAGTATTTT
>TRBJ2-7|NA|NA|TRBV7-9
CASSLYGAYEQYF
TGTGCCAGCAGCTTATACGGGGCCTACGAGCAGTACTTC
>TRBJ2-6|NA|NA|TRBV28
CASSLGTDLSGANVLTF
TGTGCCAGCAGTTTGGGGACGGACCTCTCTGGGGCCAACGTCCTGACTTTC
>TRBJ2-3|NA|NA|TRBV9
CASSGLRTDTQYF
TGTGCCAGCAGCGGACTTCGCACAGATACGCAGTATTTT
>TRBJ2-5|NA|NA|TRBV4-3
CASSHAIQETQYF
TGCGCCAGCAGCCATGCTATCCAAGAGACCCAGTACTTC
>TRBJ1-2|few|TRBD1|TRBV19
CASTTDRERDGYTF
TGTGCCAGTACAACAGACAGGGAGAGGGATGGCTACACCTTC
>TRBJ2-5|NA|TRBD1|TRBV5-1
CASSGPGQGSQETQYF
TGCGCCAGCAGCGGCCCTGGACAGGGATCCCAAGAGACCCAGTACTTC
>TRBJ2-3|NA|TRBD2|TRBV7-9
CASSLVSGAHTDTQYF
TGTGCCAGCAGCTTGGTTAGCGGGGCCCACACAGATACGCAGTATTTT
>TRBJ2-2|NA|NA|TRBV7-1
CASSSRASRNTGELFF
TGTGCCAGCAGCTCCCGTGCTAGCAGGAACACCGGGGAGCTGTTTTTT
>TRBJ2-3|NA|TRBD2|TRBV10-2
CASRGLAGRTDTQYF
TGCGCCAGCAGGGGACTAGCGGGACGCACAGATACGCAGTATTTT
>TRBJ1-4|NA|TRBD1|TRBV6-6
CASRPTTGGHEKLFF
TGTGCCAGCAGACCGACGACAGGGGGGCATGAAAAACTGTTTTTT
>TRBJ2-3|NA|TRBD1|TRBV19
CASRQGGTDTQYF
TGTGCCAGCAGACAGGGGGGCACAGATACGCAGTATTTT